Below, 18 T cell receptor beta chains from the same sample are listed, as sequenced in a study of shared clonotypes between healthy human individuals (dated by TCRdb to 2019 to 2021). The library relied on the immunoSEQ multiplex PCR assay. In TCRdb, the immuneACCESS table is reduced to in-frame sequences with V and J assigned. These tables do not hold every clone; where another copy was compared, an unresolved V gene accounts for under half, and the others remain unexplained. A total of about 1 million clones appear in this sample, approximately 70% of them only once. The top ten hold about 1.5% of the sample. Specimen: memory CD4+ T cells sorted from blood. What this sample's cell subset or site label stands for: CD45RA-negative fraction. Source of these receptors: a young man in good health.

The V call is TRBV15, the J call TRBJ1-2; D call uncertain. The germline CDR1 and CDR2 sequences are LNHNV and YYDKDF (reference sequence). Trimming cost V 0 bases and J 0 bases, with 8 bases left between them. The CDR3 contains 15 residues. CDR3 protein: CATSRDRNTNYGYTF. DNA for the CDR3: TGTGCCACCAGCAGAGATCGTAACACTAACTATGGCTACACCTTC.

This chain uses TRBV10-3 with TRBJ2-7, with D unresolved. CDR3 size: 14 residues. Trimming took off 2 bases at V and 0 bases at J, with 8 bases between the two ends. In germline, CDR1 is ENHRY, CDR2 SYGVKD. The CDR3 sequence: CAISEGVTSYEQYF. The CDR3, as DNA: TGTGCCATCAGTGAGGGAGTAACCTCCTACGAGCAGTACTTC.

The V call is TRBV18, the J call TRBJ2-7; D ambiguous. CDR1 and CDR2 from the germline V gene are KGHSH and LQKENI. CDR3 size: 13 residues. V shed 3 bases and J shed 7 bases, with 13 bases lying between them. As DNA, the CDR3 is TGTGCCAGCTCACCGAGCCGATTCGGAGAGCAGTACTTC. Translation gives CASSPSRFGEQYF.

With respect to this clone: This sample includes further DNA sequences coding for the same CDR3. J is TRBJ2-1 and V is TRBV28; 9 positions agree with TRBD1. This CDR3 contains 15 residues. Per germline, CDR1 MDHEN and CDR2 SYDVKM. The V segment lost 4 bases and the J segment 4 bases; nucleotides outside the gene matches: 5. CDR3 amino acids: CASSWGQGGYNEQFF. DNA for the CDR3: TGTGCCAGCAGTTGGGGACAGGGAGGATACAATGAGCAGTTCTTC.

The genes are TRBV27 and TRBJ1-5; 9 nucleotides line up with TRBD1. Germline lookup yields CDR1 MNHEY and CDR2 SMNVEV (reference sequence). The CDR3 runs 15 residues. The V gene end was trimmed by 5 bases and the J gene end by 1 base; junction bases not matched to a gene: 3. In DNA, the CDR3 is TGTGCCAGCAGTCGACAGGGGGTGAGCAATCAGCCCCAGCATTTT. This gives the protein CASSRQGVSNQPQHF.

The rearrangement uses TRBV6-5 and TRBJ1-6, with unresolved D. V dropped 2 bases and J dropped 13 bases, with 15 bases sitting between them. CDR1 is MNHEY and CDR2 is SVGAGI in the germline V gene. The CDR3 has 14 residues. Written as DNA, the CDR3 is TGTGCCAGCAGTTACGGGTCAGCCATTAGGCCCCTCCACTTT. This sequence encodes CASSYGSAIRPLHF.

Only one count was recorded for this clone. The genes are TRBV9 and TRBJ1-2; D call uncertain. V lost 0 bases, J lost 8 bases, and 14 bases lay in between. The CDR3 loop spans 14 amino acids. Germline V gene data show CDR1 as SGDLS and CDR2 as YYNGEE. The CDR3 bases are TGTGCCAGCAGCGTAGGGTCCAGCCTCGGGGGCTACACCTTC. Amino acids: CASSVGSSLGGYTF.

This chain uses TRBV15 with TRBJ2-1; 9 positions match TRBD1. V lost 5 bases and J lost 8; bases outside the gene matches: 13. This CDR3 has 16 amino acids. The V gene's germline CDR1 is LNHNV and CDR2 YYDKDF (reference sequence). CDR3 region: CATSRRIGTGFDEQFF. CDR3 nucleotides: TGTGCCACCAGCCGCCGGATTGGGACAGGGTTCGATGAGCAGTTCTTC.

CDR3 in DNA: TGTGCCGGCGGGCAGGACGCTCGGGGCGAGCAGTACTTC. Residues: CAGGQDARGEQYF. V usage is TRBV30 and J usage is TRBJ2-7; weak D call: TRBD2 (5 bases). The CDR3 loop spans 13 amino acids. Germline loops: CDR1 GTSNPN, CDR2 SVGIG (reference sequence). V shed 8 bases and J shed 6 bases, with 20 bases lying between them.

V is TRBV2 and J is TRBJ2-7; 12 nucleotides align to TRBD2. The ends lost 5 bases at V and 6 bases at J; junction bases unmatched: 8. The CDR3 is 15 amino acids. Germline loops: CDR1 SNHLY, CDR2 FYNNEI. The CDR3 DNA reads TGTGCCAGCAGTCCGAGGACTAGCGGGATCCGCGAGCAGTACTTC. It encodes CASSPRTSGIREQYF. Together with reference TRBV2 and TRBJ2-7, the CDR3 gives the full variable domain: EPEVTQTPSHQVTQMGQEVILRCVPISNHLYFYWYRQILGQKVEFLVSFYNNEISEKSEIFDDQFSVERPDGSNFTLKIRSTKLEDSAMYFCASSPRTSGIREQYFGPGTRLTVT.

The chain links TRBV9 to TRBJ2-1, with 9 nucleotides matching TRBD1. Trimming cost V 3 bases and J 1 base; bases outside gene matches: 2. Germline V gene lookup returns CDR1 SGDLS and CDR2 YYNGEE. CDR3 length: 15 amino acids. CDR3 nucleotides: TGTGCCAGCAGCGGGACAGGGGCATCCTACAATGAGCAGTTCTTC. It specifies CASSGTGASYNEQFF.

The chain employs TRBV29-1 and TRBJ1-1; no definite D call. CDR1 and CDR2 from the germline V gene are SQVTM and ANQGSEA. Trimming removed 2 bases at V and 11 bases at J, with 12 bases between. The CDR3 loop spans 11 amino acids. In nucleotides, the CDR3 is TGCAGCGTTGAACGCCCGTTAGAGGCTTTCTTT. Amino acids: CSVERPLEAFF.

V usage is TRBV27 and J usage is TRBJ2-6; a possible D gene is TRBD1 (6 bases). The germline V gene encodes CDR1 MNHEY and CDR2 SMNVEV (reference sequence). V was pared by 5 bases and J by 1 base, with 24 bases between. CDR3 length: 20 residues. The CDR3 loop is CASSPYPGVGIRSGANVLTF. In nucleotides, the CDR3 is TGTGCCAGCAGTCCCTATCCAGGGGTAGGGATAAGATCTGGGGCCAACGTCCTGACTTTC.

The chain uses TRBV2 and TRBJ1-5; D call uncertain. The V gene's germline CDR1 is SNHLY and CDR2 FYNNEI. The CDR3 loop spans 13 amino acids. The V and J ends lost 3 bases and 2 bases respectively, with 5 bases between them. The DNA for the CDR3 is TGTGCCAGCAGTGATTTTCGCAATCAGCCCCAGCATTTT. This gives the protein CASSDFRNQPQHF.

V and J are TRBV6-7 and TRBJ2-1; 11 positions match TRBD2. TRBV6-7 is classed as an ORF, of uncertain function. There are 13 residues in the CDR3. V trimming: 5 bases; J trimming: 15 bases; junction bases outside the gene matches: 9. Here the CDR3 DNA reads TGTGCCAGCAGTGACATAGCGGGAGGGTTTCCGTTCTTC. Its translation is CASSDIAGGFPFF.

The CDR3 nucleotides are TGTGCCAGCAGTCAGGAGATTAGCAATCAGCCCCAGCATTTT. This translates into CASSQEISNQPQHF. This chain uses TRBV6-1 with TRBJ1-5; no firm D call. Germline V gives CDR1 MNHNS, CDR2 SASEGT. Trimming pared 5 bases from V and 0 bases from J, leaving 8 bases between. There are 14 residues in the CDR3.

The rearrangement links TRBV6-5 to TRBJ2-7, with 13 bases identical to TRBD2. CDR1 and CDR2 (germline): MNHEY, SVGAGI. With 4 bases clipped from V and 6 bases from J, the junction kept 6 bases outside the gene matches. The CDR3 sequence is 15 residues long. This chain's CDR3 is CASSSPGLAGFEQYF. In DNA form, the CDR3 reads TGTGCCAGCAGTTCTCCGGGACTAGCGGGATTCGAGCAGTACTTC.

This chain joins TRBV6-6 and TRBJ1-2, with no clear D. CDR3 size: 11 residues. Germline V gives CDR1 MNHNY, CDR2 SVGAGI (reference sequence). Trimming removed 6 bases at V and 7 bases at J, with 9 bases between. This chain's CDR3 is CASSADGGYTF. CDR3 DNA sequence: TGTGCCAGCAGCGCTGACGGTGGCTACACCTTC.